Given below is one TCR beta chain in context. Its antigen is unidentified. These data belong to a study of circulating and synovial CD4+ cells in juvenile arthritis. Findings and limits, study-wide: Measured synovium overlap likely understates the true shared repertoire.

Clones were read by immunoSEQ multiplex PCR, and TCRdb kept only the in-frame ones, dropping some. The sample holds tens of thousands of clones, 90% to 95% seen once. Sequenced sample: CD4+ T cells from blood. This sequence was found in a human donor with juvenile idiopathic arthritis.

The CDR3 loop reads CASSQDRDYGYTF. CDR3 bases: TGTGCCAGCAGCCAAGACAGGGACTATGGCTACACCTTC. The chain combines TRBV4-2 with TRBJ1-2, with D maybe TRBD1 (5 bases). Germline V gene data show CDR1 as LGHNA and CDR2 as YNFKEQ. The CDR3 loop spans 13 amino acids. Trimming shortened V by 0 bases and J by 3 bases, and 5 bases separated the two germline ends.